Following are 14 T cell receptor beta chains from one sample sequenced in a study of blood T cell repertoires in COVID-19. Some clones are missing from TCRdb's copy, which holds only in-frame ones; the method was immunoSEQ multiplex PCR. This sample has tens of thousands of clones, with about 87% found just once. Source material: peripheral blood. The receptors here all came from a man older than 75 with acute or convalescent COVID-19.

This rearrangement joins TRBV7-3 to TRBJ2-3; 10 nucleotides agree with TRBD2. The V and J ends lost 2 bases and 5 bases, in that order; junction bases with no gene match: 4. The CDR3 is made up of 15 amino acids. CDR1 is SGHTA, CDR2 FQGTGA, per germline. The CDR3 reads CASSLLAGAGDTQYF. The CDR3 DNA reads as TGTGCCAGCAGCTTACTAGCGGGAGCTGGAGATACGCAGTATTTT.

The rearrangement joins TRBV11-3 to TRBJ2-2, with a tentative D call TRBD1 (5 bases). Germline V lookup: CDR1 SGHNT, CDR2 YENEEA. Trimming left V 1 base short and J 3 bases short, with 12 bases between. The CDR3 is made up of 16 amino acids. The CDR3 DNA follows: TGTGCCAGCAGCTTAGGGGTAGGGGTGGACACCGGGGAGCTGTTTTTT. It translates to CASSLGVGVDTGELFF.

The rearrangement links TRBV7-9 to TRBJ2-7; 7 nucleotides align to TRBD2. V lost 3 bases and J lost 2; bases outside the gene matches: 1. Per the germline V gene, CDR1 is SEHNR and CDR2 is FQNEAQ (reference sequence). This CDR3 is built from 13 residues. CDR3 nucleotide sequence: TGTGCCAGCAGCTTTGGACTAGCCTACGAGCAGTACTTC. It is translated as CASSFGLAYEQYF. Full variable domain (remainder filled in from reference TRBV7-9 and TRBJ2-7): DTGVSQNPRHKITKRGQNVTFRCDPISEHNRLYWYRQTLGQGPEFLTYFQNEAQLEKSRLLSDRFSAERPKGSFSTLEIQRTEQGDSAMYLCASSFGLAYEQYFGPGTRLTVT.

The V call is TRBV7-8, the J call TRBJ2-2; a weak D match, TRBD2 (5 bases). This CDR3 has 16 residues. Per the germline V gene, CDR1 is SGHVS and CDR2 is FQNEAQ. V lost 5 bases to trimming and J lost 0 bases, with 13 bases between them. CDR3 coding DNA: TGTGCCAGCAGCCCCGTAGCGCCAGCGAACACCGGGGAGCTGTTTTTT. This translates into CASSPVAPANTGELFF.

The chain couples TRBV25-1 to TRBJ2-2; perhaps TRBD1 as D (6 bases). Germline V gives CDR1 MGHDK, CDR2 SYGVNS. The ends were cut back, 4 bases at V and 2 bases at J, with 17 bases in the middle. This CDR3 is built from 17 residues. DNA of the CDR3: TGTGCCAGCAGTGGTTTAGACAGGCCGCGCAACACCGGGGAGCTGTTTTTT. Translation gives CASSGLDRPRNTGELFF.

CDR3 protein: CASSELSTTNYGYTF. The CDR3 DNA sequence: TGTGCCAGCAGTGAATTAAGCACTACTAACTATGGCTACACCTTC. The chain recombines TRBV6-1 with TRBJ1-2; no clear D. This CDR3 comprises 15 residues. Germline CDR1 is MNHNS and CDR2 is SASEGT. Trimming shortened V by 2 bases and J by 0 bases, and 10 bases separated the two germline ends.

V gene TRBV7-3 combines with J gene TRBJ2-1; no clear D. V was pared by 5 bases and J by 9 bases, with 17 bases between. This CDR3 is 14 amino acids long. Germline values: CDR1 SGHTA, CDR2 FQGTGA. CDR3: CASSLAALGSEQFF. The CDR3 bases are TGTGCCAGCAGCCTCGCGGCTCTAGGTAGTGAGCAGTTCTTC.

The sample holds a few counts of this clone. The genes are TRBV9 and TRBJ2-2, with 7 bases aligning to TRBD2. The germline V gene encodes CDR1 SGDLS and CDR2 YYNGEE. The V gene end was trimmed by 0 bases and the J gene end by 5 bases; junction bases not matched to a gene: 7. This CDR3 spans 16 amino acids. CDR3 residues: CASSVAGGLETGELFF. CDR3 coding DNA: TGTGCCAGCAGCGTAGCGGGGGGTTTAGAGACCGGGGAGCTGTTTTTT. Looking up the rest from reference TRBV9 and TRBJ2-2 gives the full variable domain: DSGVTQTPKHLITATGQRVTLRCSPRSGDLSVYWYQQSLDQGLQFLIQYYNGEERAKGNILERFSAQQFPDLHSELNLSSLELGDSALYFCASSVAGGLETGELFFGEGSRLTVL.

This chain connects TRBV18 to TRBJ2-2; TRBD1 agrees at 8 bases. V was clipped by 0 bases and J by 6 bases; unmatched bases: 3. CDR3 length: 15 amino acids. Germline-derived CDR1 and CDR2 are KGHSH and LQKENI. In nucleotides, the CDR3 is TGTGCCAGCTCACCACCGACAGGGGAGTCCGGGGAGCTGTTTTTT. Encoded protein: CASSPPTGESGELFF.

The rearrangement joins TRBV19 to TRBJ2-2, with 9 bases aligning to TRBD2. Germline CDR1 reads LNHDA; CDR2 reads SQIVND (reference sequence). The CDR3 has 16 residues. Germline trimming cut 5 bases from V and 4 bases from J; bases unmatched to any gene: 8. In DNA form, the CDR3 reads TGTGCCAGTAGTCCGGGACTAGCCTCTGGCACCGGGGAGCTGTTTTTT. As protein: CASSPGLASGTGELFF.

Only a few counts were recorded for this clone. This chain joins TRBV7-6 and TRBJ2-2, with D perhaps matching TRBD2 (7 bases). The CDR3 runs to 16 residues. V lost 4 bases, J lost 3 bases, and 15 bases lay in between. The germline gives CDR1 SGHVS, CDR2 FNYEAQ. The CDR3 DNA is TGTGCCAGCAGCTCCCTCGGGGGGCCGGACACCGGGGAGCTGTTTTTT. It is translated as CASSSLGGPDTGELFF.

The V and J genes are TRBV30 and TRBJ2-7; the D is unclear. Germline-derived CDR1 and CDR2 are GTSNPN and SVGIG (reference sequence). This CDR3 contains 13 residues. V was pared by 1 base and J by 3 bases, with 10 bases between. The CDR3 here is CAWSAQLNYEQYF. In nucleotides, the CDR3 is TGTGCCTGGAGTGCCCAGTTAAACTACGAGCAGTACTTC.

The table lists this clone with a count of one. V usage is TRBV5-5 and J usage is TRBJ1-4; D is perhaps TRBD1 (5 bases). CDR3 length equals 16 residues. V lost 7 bases, J lost 0 bases, and 16 bases lay in between. Germline V gene lookup returns CDR1 SGHKS and CDR2 YYEKEE (reference sequence). In nucleotides, the CDR3 is TGTGCCAGCGCCTTCTCCCCGGGGGCAACTAATGAAAAACTGTTTTTT. Translation gives CASAFSPGATNEKLFF.

The chain has TRBV11-3 and TRBJ2-7; D might be TRBD1 (6 bases). V lost 0 bases, J lost 4 bases, and 13 bases lay in between. Germline values: CDR1 SGHNT, CDR2 YENEEA. The CDR3 runs 15 residues. DNA of the CDR3: TGTGCCAGCAGCTTAGATAGCCAGGGGAATTACGAGCAGTACTTC. The encoded protein is CASSLDSQGNYEQYF. Based on the CDR3 plus reference TRBV11-3 and TRBJ2-7, the full variable domain is EAGVVQSPRYKIIEKKQPVAFWCNPISGHNTLYWYLQNLGQGPELLIRYENEEAVDDSQLPKDRFSAERLKGVDSTLKIQPAELGDSAVYLCASSLDSQGNYEQYFGPGTRLTVT.